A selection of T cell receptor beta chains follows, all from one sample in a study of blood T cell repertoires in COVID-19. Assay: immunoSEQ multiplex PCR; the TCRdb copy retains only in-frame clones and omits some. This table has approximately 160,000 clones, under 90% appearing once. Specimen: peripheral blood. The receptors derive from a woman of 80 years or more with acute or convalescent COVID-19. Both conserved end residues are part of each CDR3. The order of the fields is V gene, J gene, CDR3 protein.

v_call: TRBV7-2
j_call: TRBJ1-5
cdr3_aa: CASSSSGLGGNQPQHF

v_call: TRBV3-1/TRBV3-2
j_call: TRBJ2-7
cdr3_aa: CASSRDRFLPYEQYF

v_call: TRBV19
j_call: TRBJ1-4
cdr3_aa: CASSITPSPRGAIGEKLFF

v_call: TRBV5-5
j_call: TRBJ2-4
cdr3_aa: CASSPGAKNIQYF

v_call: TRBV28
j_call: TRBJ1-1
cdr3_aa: CAIKTGSPEAFF

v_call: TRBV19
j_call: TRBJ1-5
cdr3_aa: CASSIFIVGGSNQPQHF

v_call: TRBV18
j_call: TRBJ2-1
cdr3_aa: CASSPLIGRQGASYNEQFF

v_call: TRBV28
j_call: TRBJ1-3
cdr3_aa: CASSPTGSSGNTIYF

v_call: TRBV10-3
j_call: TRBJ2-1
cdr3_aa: CAIRRREGLNNEQFF

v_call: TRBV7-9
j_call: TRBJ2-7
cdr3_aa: CASSRFGAGEQYF

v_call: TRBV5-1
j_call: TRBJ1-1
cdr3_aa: CASSLAVGGAFF

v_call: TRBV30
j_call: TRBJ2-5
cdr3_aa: CAWSAGLAGGQETQYF

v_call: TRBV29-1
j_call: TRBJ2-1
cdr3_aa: CSAPGQGHNEQFF

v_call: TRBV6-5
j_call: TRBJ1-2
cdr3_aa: CASSRLTGMNGYTF

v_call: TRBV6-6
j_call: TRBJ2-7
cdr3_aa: CASSYRRQGTSEQYF

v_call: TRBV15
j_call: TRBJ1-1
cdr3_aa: CATSRATGTEAFF

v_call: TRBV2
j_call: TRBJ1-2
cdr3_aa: CASSVPGQGKGSDGYTF

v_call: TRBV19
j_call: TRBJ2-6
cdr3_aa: CASRPQGPGANVLTF

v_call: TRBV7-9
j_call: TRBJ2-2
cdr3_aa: CASSSSSPENTGELFF

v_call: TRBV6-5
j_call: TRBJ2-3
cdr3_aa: CASSYSGLAGVDTQYF

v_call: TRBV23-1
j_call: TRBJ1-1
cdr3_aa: CASSRSITGAMNTEAFF

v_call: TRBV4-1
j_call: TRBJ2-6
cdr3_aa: CASSRSDSGANVLTF

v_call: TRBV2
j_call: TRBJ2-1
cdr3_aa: CASSEVIAANEQFF

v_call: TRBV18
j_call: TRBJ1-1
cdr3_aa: CASSPTITGLTEAFF

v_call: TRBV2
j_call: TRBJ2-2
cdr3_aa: CASSGGGELFF

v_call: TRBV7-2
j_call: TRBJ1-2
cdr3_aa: CASSSRTGVQIYGYTF

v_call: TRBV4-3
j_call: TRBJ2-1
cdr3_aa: CASSQDSSSYNEQFF

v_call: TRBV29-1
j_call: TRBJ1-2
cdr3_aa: CSVDWGGGYGYTF

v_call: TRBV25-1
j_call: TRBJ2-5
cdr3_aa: CASSESFQASETQYF

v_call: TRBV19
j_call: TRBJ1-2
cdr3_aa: CASSMTGVVRQDGYTF

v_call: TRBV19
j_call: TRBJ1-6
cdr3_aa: CASSFPGQVNSPLHF

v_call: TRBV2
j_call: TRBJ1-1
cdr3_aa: CASTTTGNTEAFF

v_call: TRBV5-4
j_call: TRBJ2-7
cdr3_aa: CASSPGLAGGEQYF

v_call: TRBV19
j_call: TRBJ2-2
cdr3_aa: CASSTSTGGLTGELFF

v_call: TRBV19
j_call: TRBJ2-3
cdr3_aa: CASSIALAGGPTDTQYF

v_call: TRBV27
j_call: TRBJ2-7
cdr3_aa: CASVGLNYEQYF

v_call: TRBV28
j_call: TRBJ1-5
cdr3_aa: CASSFISLAQHF

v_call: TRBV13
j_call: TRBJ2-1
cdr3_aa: CASSLEGQVTGEQFF

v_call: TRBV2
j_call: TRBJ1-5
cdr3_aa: CASSGRGNNQPQHF

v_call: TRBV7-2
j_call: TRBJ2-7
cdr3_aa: CASSLEGQSDYEQYF

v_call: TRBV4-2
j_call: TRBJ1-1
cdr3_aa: CASSPPGGWATEAFF

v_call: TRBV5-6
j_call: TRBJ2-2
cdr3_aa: CASSSTLNTGELFF

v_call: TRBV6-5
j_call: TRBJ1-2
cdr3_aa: CASSYLQQYGYTF

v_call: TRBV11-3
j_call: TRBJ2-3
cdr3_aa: CASSLGATDTQYF

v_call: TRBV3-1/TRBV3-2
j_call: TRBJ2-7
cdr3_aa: CASSQGSRDRVVQYF

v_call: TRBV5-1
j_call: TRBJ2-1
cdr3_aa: CASTLGLAGNNEQFF

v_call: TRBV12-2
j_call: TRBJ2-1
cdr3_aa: CASRLAGPASGLLPRRYNEQFF

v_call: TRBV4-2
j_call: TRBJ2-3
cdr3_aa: CASSQVIKSSGTDTQYF

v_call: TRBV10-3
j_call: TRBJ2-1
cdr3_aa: CAISARGQYNEQFF

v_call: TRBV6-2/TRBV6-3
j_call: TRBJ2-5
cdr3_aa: CASSLTLSTSQETQYF

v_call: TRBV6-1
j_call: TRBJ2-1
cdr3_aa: CASSERKPGTSFNEQFF

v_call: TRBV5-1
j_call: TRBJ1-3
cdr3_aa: CASSFDNRSGNTIYF

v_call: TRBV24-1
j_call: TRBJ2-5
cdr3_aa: CATSDLRGGGETQYF

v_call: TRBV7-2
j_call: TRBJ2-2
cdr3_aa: CASSQYTGELFF

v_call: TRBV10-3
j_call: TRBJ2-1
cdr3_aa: CAISESAGGSYNEQFF